These 32 T cell receptor beta chains were all obtained from the same sample, sequenced in a study of CD8 T cells in ankylosing spondylitis. MiXCR, applied by TCRdb to the 5' RACE reads, yields one record per CDR3 protein. The table shows over 600,000 distinct CDR3 sequences, with around 20% occurring only once. Antigens for these TCRs are unknown. Study-wide results and limits: Seven or eight highly homologous variants made up a TCR beta motif, and this motif appeared characteristic of ankylosing spondylitis blood.

Input material: blood, either unsorted or a sorted T cell fraction (not recorded which). The source is a male donor with ankylosing spondylitis.

This CDR3 is CASSLLAAGDGRETQYF. CDR3 nucleotides: TGTGCCAGCAGCTTACTGGCGGCGGGAGATGGGAGAGAGACCCAGTACTTC. This sequence joins TRBV11-2 and TRBJ2-5, with 7 positions matching TRBD2. V trimming: 2 bases; J trimming: 4 bases; junction bases outside the gene matches: 13. Germline values: CDR1 SGHAT, CDR2 FQNNGV. This CDR3 is built from 17 residues.

This clonotype was detected a few times. The chain recombines TRBV7-8 with TRBJ2-5; TRBD1 agrees at 9 bases. Germline V gene data show CDR1 as SGHVS and CDR2 as FQNEAQ. The length of the CDR3 is 16 residues. The V gene end was trimmed by 5 bases and the J gene end by 6 bases; junction bases not matched to a gene: 13. The DNA for the CDR3 is TGTGCCAGCAGCCCCGCGGACAGGGGCGAAATGCAGACCCAGTACTTC. This encodes CASSPADRGEMQTQYF.

This clonotype came up a few times. This chain uses TRBV11-1 with TRBJ2-2; 14 bases match TRBD2. Trimming took 5 bases from V and 6 from J; bases not matched to a gene: 5. The CDR3 covers 16 residues. Per germline, CDR1 SGHAT and CDR2 FQDESV (reference sequence). The CDR3 bases are TGTGCCAGCAGCCCGAGGACTAGCGGGAGGTCCGGGGAGCTGTTTTTT. It is translated as CASSPRTSGRSGELFF.

The gene calls are TRBV5-1 and TRBJ1-2, with D perhaps TRBD1 (5 bases). This CDR3 spans 12 amino acids. Trimming pared 3 bases from V and 4 bases from J, leaving 7 bases between. Germline CDR1 reads SGHRS; CDR2 reads YFSETQ. CDR3 loop: CASSSGAYGYTF. The CDR3 DNA is TGCGCCAGCAGCTCCGGGGCCTATGGCTACACCTTC.

This clonotype was detected a few times. CDR3: CSVELSASYNEQFF. CDR3 DNA: TGCAGCGTTGAATTATCGGCGTCCTACAATGAGCAGTTCTTC. This chain uses TRBV29-1 with TRBJ2-1; D ambiguous. Germline V gene lookup returns CDR1 SQVTM and CDR2 ANQGSEA. The CDR3 has 14 amino acids. Trimming cost V 2 bases and J 1 base, with 9 bases left between them.

The rearrangement joins TRBV11-2 to TRBJ1-3; 10 bases match TRBD1. V was clipped by 5 bases and J by 9 bases; unmatched bases: 10. Germline CDR1 SGHAT, CDR2 FQNNGV. This CDR3 has 15 amino acids. The CDR3: CASSPRDRGLATIYF. As DNA, the CDR3 is TGTGCCAGCAGCCCCCGGGACAGGGGTTTAGCCACCATATATTTT.

This chain uses TRBV20-1 with TRBJ2-7; no definite D call. The CDR3 is 13 amino acids. V lost 1 base to trimming and J lost 5 bases, with 12 bases between them. CDR1 DFQATT and CDR2 SNEGSKA come from the germline V gene (reference sequence). CDR3: CSARVGPGHEQYF. The CDR3 nucleotides read TGCAGTGCTAGAGTTGGCCCCGGGCACGAGCAGTACTTC.

V is TRBV7-2 and J is TRBJ2-7, with TRBD1 identical over 7 bases. The V gene end was trimmed by 1 base and the J gene end by 6 bases; junction bases not matched to a gene: 6. This CDR3 has 14 amino acids. Germline lookup yields CDR1 SGHTA and CDR2 FQGNSA. The CDR3 DNA reads as TGTGCCAGCAGCTTAGACAGGGGTTCCACCGAGCAGTACTTC. Translating gives CASSLDRGSTEQYF.

The rearrangement joins TRBV6-1 to TRBJ2-1; D possibly matches TRBD1 or TRBD2 (6 bases each). With 5 bases removed from V and 6 bases from J, the gap between germline ends came to 20 bases. Germline V gives CDR1 MNHNS, CDR2 SASEGT. CDR3 length equals 16 residues. The CDR3 nucleotides read TGTGCCAGCAGTCCTTCAACTAGCTGGGGGGCCAATGAGCAGTTCTTC. This gives the protein CASSPSTSWGANEQFF.

V and J are TRBV6-1 and TRBJ1-6, with 9 positions matching TRBD1. Germline-derived CDR1 and CDR2 are MNHNS and SASEGT. V shed 6 bases, J shed 9 bases, and the junction held 9 bases outside the gene matches. The CDR3 spans 15 residues. Written as DNA, the CDR3 is TGTGCCAGCAGATTCGGGACAGGGAGGAGTTCACCCCTCCACTTT. The encoded protein is CASRFGTGRSSPLHF.

This rearrangement joins TRBV7-9 to TRBJ2-3; 9 bases line up with TRBD2. This CDR3 contains 16 residues. V dropped 5 bases and J dropped 11; count of bases not matched to a gene: 17. The germline gives CDR1 SEHNR, CDR2 FQNEAQ (reference sequence). CDR3 coding DNA: TGTGCCAGCAGCACAGTGGGGGCTAGCGGGGTTCAATTGCAGTATTTT. Its protein product is CASSTVGASGVQLQYF.

This clonotype was counted a few times. The V gene is TRBV9, the J gene TRBJ2-1; 9 positions match TRBD2. J was trimmed by 10 bases and V by 3 bases; bases with no gene match: 14. This CDR3 has 16 residues. Germline V gene lookup returns CDR1 SGDLS and CDR2 YYNGEE. CDR3 sequence reads: CASSDPSSGGSWEQFF. CDR3 coding DNA: TGTGCCAGCAGCGACCCCTCGAGCGGGGGGTCTTGGGAGCAGTTCTTC.

This clonotype was seen at least ten times. This sequence joins TRBV12-3 or TRBV12-4 and TRBJ2-1; 7 bases agree with TRBD2. CDR3 size: 15 residues. V trimming: 6 bases; J trimming: 8 bases; junction bases outside the gene matches: 13. The CDR3 DNA sequence: TGTGCCAGCAGCGCCCGATCTAGCGGAGTCGATGAGCAGTTCTTC. Its translation: CASSARSSGVDEQFF.

V usage is TRBV2 and J usage is TRBJ2-3, with D hard to call. The V end lost 5 bases, the J end lost 0 bases, and 12 bases lay between the germline ends. The V gene's germline CDR1 is SNHLY and CDR2 FYNNEI. The CDR3 sequence is 15 residues long. The CDR3 sequence: CASSFIGASTDTQYF. The CDR3 region has the DNA TGTGCCAGCAGTTTCATCGGTGCCAGCACAGATACGCAGTATTTT.

The chain links TRBV6-1 to TRBJ1-2; D not resolved. This CDR3 has 17 residues. Looked up from germline, CDR1 is MNHNS and CDR2 is SASEGT. With 1 base removed from V and 3 bases from J, the gap between germline ends came to 18 bases. CDR3 bases: TGTGCCAGCAGTGAAGTGTGGTCCAGCGGGGTTGACTATGGCTACACCTTC. Protein: CASSEVWSSGVDYGYTF.

The sample holds a few counts of this clonotype. The chain uses TRBV20-1 and TRBJ1-5; TRBD1 aligns across 7 bases. Germline assignment: CDR1 DFQATT and CDR2 SNEGSKA (reference sequence). The ends lost 3 bases at V and 0 bases at J; junction bases unmatched: 8. The length of the CDR3 is 16 residues. CDR3 nucleotides: TGCAGTGCTAGGGCCAGGGGGTCAACTAGCAATCAGCCCCAGCATTTT. Protein product: CSARARGSTSNQPQHF.

Many counts were recorded for this clonotype. This sequence joins TRBV28 and TRBJ1-6; D gene uncertain. This CDR3 has 12 amino acids. The V end was cut by 3 bases, the J end by 7 bases, with 4 bases between. Germline-derived CDR1 and CDR2 are MDHEN and SYDVKM. CDR3: CASSFRNSPLHF. As DNA, the CDR3 is TGTGCCAGCAGTTTCCGCAATTCACCCCTCCACTTT. Based on the CDR3 plus reference TRBV28 and TRBJ1-6, the full variable domain is DVKVTQSSRYLVKRTGEKVFLECVQDMDHENMFWYRQDPGLGLRLIYFSYDVKMKEKGDIPEGYSVSREKKERFSLILESASTNQTSMYLCASSFRNSPLHFGNGTRLTVT.

This rearrangement joins TRBV27 to TRBJ2-1; D possibly corresponds to TRBD2 (6 bases). Germline assignment: CDR1 MNHEY and CDR2 SMNVEV (reference sequence). The V end lost 5 bases, the J end lost 6 bases, and 14 bases lay between the germline ends. The CDR3 consists of 14 residues. CDR3 in amino acids: CASSPGTPLNEQFF. DNA for the CDR3: TGTGCCAGCAGTCCGGGGACTCCACTCAATGAGCAGTTCTTC.

This clonotype was seen a handful of times. The rearrangement uses TRBV6-5 and TRBJ2-1, with 9 bases fitting TRBD2. CDR1 is MNHEY, CDR2 SVGAGI, per germline. The CDR3 contains 16 residues. The V gene end was trimmed by 3 bases and the J gene end by 8 bases; junction bases not matched to a gene: 11. CDR3 amino acids: CASSYSQAGGRDEQFF. DNA for the CDR3: TGTGCCAGCAGTTATAGCCAAGCGGGAGGCCGGGATGAGCAGTTCTTC.

This sequence joins TRBV10-3 and TRBJ2-1; 7 positions agree with TRBD2. CDR3 length: 15 amino acids. V lost 6 bases to trimming and J lost 1 base; unmatched junction nucleotides: 6. Per the germline V gene, CDR1 is ENHRY and CDR2 is SYGVKD. The CDR3 DNA reads as TGTGCCATCAGGGAAGCGGGACGGTCCTACAATGAGCAGTTCTTC. It translates to CAIREAGRSYNEQFF.

This clonotype turned up a few times. The chain combines TRBV12-3 or TRBV12-4 with TRBJ1-3; tentative D call: TRBD1 (5 bases). The germline V and J ends were trimmed by 0 bases and 8 bases, with 17 bases remaining between them. CDR3 size: 16 residues. CDR3 loop: CASSLAPGEPGDTIYF. The CDR3 DNA reads TGTGCCAGCAGTTTAGCGCCGGGAGAACCGGGGGACACCATATATTTT.

The chain carries TRBV7-3 and TRBJ2-1; the match to TRBD1 covers 7 bases. The CDR3 runs to 14 residues. V gave up 4 bases and J gave up 5 bases; unmatched junction bases: 5. Per germline, CDR1 SGHTA and CDR2 FQGTGA. In DNA form, the CDR3 reads TGTGCCAGCAGCTCGTCGGGGACAGACAATGAGCAGTTCTTC. It codes for CASSSSGTDNEQFF.

The chain links TRBV28 to TRBJ1-1; D possibly corresponds to TRBD1 (5 bases). Trimming removed 7 bases at V and 8 bases at J, with 17 bases between. CDR1 MDHEN and CDR2 SYDVKM come from the germline V gene. The CDR3 extends over 13 amino acids. The chain's CDR3 is CASKVTGHAEAFF. DNA for the CDR3: TGTGCCAGCAAGGTAACGGGGCACGCCGAAGCTTTCTTT.

The J gene is TRBJ2-7, the V gene TRBV12-3 or TRBV12-4; D is perhaps TRBD1 (5 bases). This CDR3 has 14 amino acids. Trimming removed 3 bases from V and 2 bases from J, with 11 bases in between. The CDR3 nucleotides read TGTGCCAGCAGTTTTCAGTGGACAACCTACGAGCAGTACTTC. This translates into CASSFQWTTYEQYF.

This clonotype was detected only a few times. The V call is TRBV12-3 or TRBV12-4, the J call TRBJ2-7, with a tentative D call TRBD1 (5 bases). The CDR3 has 13 residues. Trimming stripped 8 bases from V and 1 base from J, with 12 bases between. This chain's CDR3 is CASGVGPSYEQYF. Here the CDR3 DNA reads TGTGCCAGCGGGGTGGGGCCTTCCTACGAGCAGTACTTC.

V is TRBV5-1 and J is TRBJ1-6; unclear D gene. Germline V CDR1 and CDR2: SGHRS, YFSETQ. V dropped 0 bases and J dropped 0 bases, with 13 bases sitting between them. This CDR3 comprises 18 residues. Here the CDR3 DNA reads TGCGCCAGCAGCTTGGACGCGGCCGGAGTCTCCTATAATTCACCCCTCCACTTT. Amino acids: CASSLDAAGVSYNSPLHF.

The chain is built from TRBV5-1 and TRBJ1-1; 7 bases are a match to TRBD1. Germline CDR1 is SGHRS and CDR2 is YFSETQ. The CDR3 loop spans 16 amino acids. With 0 bases clipped from V and 5 bases from J, the junction kept 10 bases outside the gene matches. The chain's CDR3 is CASSLAPTGVLTEAFF. CDR3 bases: TGCGCCAGCAGCTTGGCCCCAACAGGGGTACTTACTGAAGCTTTCTTT.

V and J are TRBV19 and TRBJ2-2; D is unclear. CDR3 length: 16 residues. The germline V gene has CDR1 LNHDA and CDR2 SQIVND (reference sequence). V was shortened by 5 bases and J by 2 bases, with 15 bases between the two germline ends. The CDR3 is CASSRVPPANTGELFF. The CDR3 nucleotides are TGTGCCAGTAGTCGGGTTCCTCCCGCTAACACCGGGGAGCTGTTTTTT.

This clonotype has only a few counts. The genes are TRBV7-2 and TRBJ2-3; D call uncertain. CDR1 is SGHTA and CDR2 is FQGNSA in the germline V gene. The CDR3 has 14 amino acids. V was pared by 4 bases and J by 2 bases, with 10 bases between. For the CDR3, the DNA is TGTGCCAGCAGCTCTTCGGGTTTCACAGATACGCAGTATTTT. Its translation: CASSSSGFTDTQYF.

The CDR3 region has the DNA TGTGCCAGCAGCTTTCCCACAGGCGGGGGACCCCTAACAGATACGCAGTATTTT. Its protein product is CASSFPTGGGPLTDTQYF. The J gene is TRBJ2-3, the V gene TRBV11-2; 7 bases map to TRBD2. The CDR3 sequence is 18 residues long. The germline CDR1 and CDR2 sequences are SGHAT and FQNNGV. The junction had 15 bases not matched to a gene; V was cut back by 3 bases and J by 3 bases.

The chain recombines TRBV29-1 with TRBJ1-5; D is possibly TRBD1 (5 bases). The V end was cut by 6 bases, the J end by 0 bases, with 9 bases between. CDR1 is SQVTM, CDR2 ANQGSEA, per germline. The CDR3 has 13 residues. The CDR3 sequence: CSVTDSSNQPQHF. In DNA form, the CDR3 reads TGCAGCGTAACCGACAGTAGCAATCAGCCCCAGCATTTT.

This clonotype was counted a few times. The J gene is TRBJ2-7, the V gene TRBV4-1; perhaps TRBD2 as D (6 bases). This CDR3 comprises 13 residues. CDR1 MGHRA and CDR2 YSYEKL come from the germline V gene. With 1 base removed from V and 7 bases from J, the gap between germline ends came to 11 bases. In DNA, the CDR3 is TGCGCCAGCAGCCAAGGGAGGACTACGGAGCAGTACTTC. This sequence encodes CASSQGRTTEQYF.